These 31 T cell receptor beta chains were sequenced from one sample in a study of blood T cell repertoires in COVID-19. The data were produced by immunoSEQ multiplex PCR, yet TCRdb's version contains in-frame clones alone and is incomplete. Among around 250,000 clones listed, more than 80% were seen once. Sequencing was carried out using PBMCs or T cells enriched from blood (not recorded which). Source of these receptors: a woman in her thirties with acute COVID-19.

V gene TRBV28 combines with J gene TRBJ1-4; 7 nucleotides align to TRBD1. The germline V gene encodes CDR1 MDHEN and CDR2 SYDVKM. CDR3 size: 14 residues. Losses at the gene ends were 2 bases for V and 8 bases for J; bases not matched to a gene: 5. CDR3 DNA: TGTGCCAGCAGTTTAGGGGGGACAGCGGAAAAACTGTTTTTT. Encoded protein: CASSLGGTAEKLFF. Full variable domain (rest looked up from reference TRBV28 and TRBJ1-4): DVKVTQSSRYLVKRTGEKVFLECVQDMDHENMFWYRQDPGLGLRLIYFSYDVKMKEKGDIPEGYSVSREKKERFSLILESASTNQTSMYLCASSLGGTAEKLFFGSGTQLSVL.

As DNA, the CDR3 is TGTGCCACCAGTGGGCAGGGTGCCTACGAGCAGTACTTC. Its translation is CATSGQGAYEQYF. The chain recombines TRBV24-1 with TRBJ2-7, with D perhaps TRBD1 (5 bases). Germline assignment: CDR1 KGHDR and CDR2 SFDVKD. The V end lost 5 bases, the J end lost 2 bases, and 9 bases lay between the germline ends. The CDR3 length is 13 residues.

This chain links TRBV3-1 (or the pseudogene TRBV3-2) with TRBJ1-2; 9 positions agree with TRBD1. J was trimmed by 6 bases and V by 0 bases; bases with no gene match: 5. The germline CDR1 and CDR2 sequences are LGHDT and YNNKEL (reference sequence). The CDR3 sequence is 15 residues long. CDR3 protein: CASSQDRDRVDGYTF. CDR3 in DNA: TGTGCCAGCAGCCAAGACCGGGACAGGGTTGATGGCTACACCTTC.

CDR3 sequence (DNA): TGTGCCAGCACTGTCGGGGGCAATCAGCCCCAGCATTTT. Its protein product is CASTVGGNQPQHF. The chain employs TRBV6-5 and TRBJ1-5; D is uncertain. Trimming cost V 7 bases and J 2 bases, with 9 bases left between them. The CDR3 runs 13 residues. Germline assignment: CDR1 MNHEY and CDR2 SVGAGI.

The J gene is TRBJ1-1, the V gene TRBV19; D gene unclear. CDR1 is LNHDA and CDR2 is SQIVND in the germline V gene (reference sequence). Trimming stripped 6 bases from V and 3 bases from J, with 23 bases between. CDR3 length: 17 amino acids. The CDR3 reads CASSPYPGREDHTEAFF. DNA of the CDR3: TGTGCCAGTAGCCCCTATCCCGGGAGGGAGGACCACACTGAAGCTTTCTTT.

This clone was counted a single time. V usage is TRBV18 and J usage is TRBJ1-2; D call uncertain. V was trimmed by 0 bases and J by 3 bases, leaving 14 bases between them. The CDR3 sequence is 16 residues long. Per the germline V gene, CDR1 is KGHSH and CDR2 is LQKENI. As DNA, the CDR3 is TGTGCCAGCTCACCACCCTCCACGGCGGCTGACTATGGCTACACCTTC. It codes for CASSPPSTAADYGYTF.

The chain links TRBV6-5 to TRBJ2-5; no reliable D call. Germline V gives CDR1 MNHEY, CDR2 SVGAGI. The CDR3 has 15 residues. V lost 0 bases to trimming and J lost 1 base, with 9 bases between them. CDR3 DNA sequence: TGTGCCAGCAGTTACTCGACTGGATCCCAAGAGACCCAGTACTTC. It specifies CASSYSTGSQETQYF.

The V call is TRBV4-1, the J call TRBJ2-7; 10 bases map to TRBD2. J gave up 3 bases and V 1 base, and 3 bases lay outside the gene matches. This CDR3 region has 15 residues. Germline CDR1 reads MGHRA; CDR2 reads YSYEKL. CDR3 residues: CASSQVTSGNYEQYF. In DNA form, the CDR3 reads TGCGCCAGCAGCCAAGTCACTAGCGGGAACTACGAGCAGTACTTC.

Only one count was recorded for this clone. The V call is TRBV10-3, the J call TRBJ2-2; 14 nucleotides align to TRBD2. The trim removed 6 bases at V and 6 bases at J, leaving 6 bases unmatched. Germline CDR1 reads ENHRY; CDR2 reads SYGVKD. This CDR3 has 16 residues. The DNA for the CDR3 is TGTGCCATCAGGGGGACTAGCGGGAGTAATGCCGGGGAGCTGTTTTTT. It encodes CAIRGTSGSNAGELFF.

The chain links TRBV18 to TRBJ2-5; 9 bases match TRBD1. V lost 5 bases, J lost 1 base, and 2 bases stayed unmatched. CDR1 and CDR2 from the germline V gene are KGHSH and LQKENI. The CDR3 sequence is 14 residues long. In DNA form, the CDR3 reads TGTGCCAGCTCAGAACAGGGGGCCCAAGAGACCCAGTACTTC. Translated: CASSEQGAQETQYF.

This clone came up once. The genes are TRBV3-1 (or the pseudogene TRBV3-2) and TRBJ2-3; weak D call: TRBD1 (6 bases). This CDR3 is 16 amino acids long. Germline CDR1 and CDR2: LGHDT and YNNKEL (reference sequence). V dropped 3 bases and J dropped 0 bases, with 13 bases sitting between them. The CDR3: CASSHPLTGSTDTQYF. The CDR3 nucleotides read TGTGCCAGCAGCCATCCCCTGACAGGTAGCACAGATACGCAGTATTTT.

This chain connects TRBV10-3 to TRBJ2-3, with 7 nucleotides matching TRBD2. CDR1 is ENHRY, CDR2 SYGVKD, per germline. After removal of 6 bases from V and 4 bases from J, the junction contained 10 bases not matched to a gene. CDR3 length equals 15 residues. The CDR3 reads CAISTGTNVADTQYF. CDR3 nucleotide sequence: TGTGCCATCAGCACCGGGACTAACGTCGCAGATACGCAGTATTTT.

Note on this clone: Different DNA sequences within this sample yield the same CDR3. The CDR3: CASSPLAGGTDTQYF. The CDR3 region has the DNA TGTGCCAGCAGCCCATTAGCGGGAGGCACAGATACGCAGTATTTT. V and J are TRBV7-2 and TRBJ2-3; 9 nucleotides agree with TRBD2. Unmatched junction bases numbered 4, after V lost 5 bases and J lost 1 base. Germline values: CDR1 SGHTA, CDR2 FQGNSA. This CDR3 comprises 15 residues.

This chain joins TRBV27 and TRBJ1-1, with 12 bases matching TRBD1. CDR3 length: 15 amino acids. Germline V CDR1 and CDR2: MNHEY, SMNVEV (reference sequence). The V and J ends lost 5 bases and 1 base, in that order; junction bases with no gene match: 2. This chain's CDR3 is CASSGTGGGNTEAFF. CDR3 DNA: TGTGCCAGCAGTGGGACAGGGGGCGGGAACACTGAAGCTTTCTTT.

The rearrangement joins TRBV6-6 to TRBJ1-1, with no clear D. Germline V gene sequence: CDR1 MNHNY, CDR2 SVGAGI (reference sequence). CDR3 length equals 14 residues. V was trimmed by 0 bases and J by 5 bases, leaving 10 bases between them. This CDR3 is CASSYSMAETEAFF. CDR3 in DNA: TGTGCCAGCAGTTACTCGATGGCAGAAACTGAAGCTTTCTTT.

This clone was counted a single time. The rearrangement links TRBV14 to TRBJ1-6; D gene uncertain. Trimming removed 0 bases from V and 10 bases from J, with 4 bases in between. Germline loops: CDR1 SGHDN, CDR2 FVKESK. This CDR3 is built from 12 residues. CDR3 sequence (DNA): TGTGCCAGCAGCCAAGATTCGTCACCCCTCCACTTT. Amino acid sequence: CASSQDSSPLHF. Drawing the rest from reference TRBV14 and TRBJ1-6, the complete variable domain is EAGVTQFPSHSVIEKGQTVTLRCDPISGHDNLYWYRRVMGKEIKFLLHFVKESKQDESGMPNNRFLAERTGGTYSTLKVQPAELEDSGVYFCASSQDSSPLHFGNGTRLTVT.

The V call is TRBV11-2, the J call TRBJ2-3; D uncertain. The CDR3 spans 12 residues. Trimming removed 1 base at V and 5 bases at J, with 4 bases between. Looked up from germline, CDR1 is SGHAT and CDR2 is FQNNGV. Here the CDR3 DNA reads TGTGCCAGCAGCTTAGGAGTAGATACGCAGTATTTT. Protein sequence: CASSLGVDTQYF.

CDR3 in DNA: TGCGCCAGCAGTGATTATTTTCATTGGCCCACAGATACGCAGTATTTT. This codes for CASSDYFHWPTDTQYF. The chain combines TRBV10-1 with TRBJ2-3, with D uncertain. The V end was cut by 3 bases, the J end by 2 bases, with 15 bases between. CDR1 and CDR2 (germline): WNHNN, SYGVQD (reference sequence). The CDR3 totals 16 residues.

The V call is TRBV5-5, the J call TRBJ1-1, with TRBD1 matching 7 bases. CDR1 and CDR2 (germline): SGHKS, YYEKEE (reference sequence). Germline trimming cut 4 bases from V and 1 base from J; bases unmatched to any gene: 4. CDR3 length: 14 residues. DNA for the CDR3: TGTGCCAGCAGCGACCGACAGGGGAACACTGAAGCTTTCTTT. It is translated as CASSDRQGNTEAFF.

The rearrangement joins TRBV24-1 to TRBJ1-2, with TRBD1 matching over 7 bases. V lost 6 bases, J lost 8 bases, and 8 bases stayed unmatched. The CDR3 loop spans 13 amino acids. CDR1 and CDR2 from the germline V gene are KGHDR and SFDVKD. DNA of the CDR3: TGTGCCACCAGTCTTGGGCAGGGGGACGGCTACACCTTC. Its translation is CATSLGQGDGYTF.

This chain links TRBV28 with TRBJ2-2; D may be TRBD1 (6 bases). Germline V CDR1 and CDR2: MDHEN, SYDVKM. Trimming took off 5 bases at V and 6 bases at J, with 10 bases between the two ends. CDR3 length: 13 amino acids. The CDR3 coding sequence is TGTGCCAGCAGTCGATGGACAGCCGGGGAGCTGTTTTTT. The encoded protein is CASSRWTAGELFF.

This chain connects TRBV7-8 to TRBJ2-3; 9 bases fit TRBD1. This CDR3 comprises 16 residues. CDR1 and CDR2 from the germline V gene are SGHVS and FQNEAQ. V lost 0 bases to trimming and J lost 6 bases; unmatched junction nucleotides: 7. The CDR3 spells CASSLAATGGQDTQYF. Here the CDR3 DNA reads TGTGCCAGCAGCTTAGCGGCGACAGGGGGTCAGGATACGCAGTATTTT.

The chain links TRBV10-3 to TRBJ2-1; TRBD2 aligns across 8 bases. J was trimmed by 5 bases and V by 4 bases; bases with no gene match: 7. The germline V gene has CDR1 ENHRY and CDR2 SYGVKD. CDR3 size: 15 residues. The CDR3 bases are TGTGCCATCAGTGGTTCCCTAGCGGGTCACAATGAGCAGTTCTTC. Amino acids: CAISGSLAGHNEQFF.

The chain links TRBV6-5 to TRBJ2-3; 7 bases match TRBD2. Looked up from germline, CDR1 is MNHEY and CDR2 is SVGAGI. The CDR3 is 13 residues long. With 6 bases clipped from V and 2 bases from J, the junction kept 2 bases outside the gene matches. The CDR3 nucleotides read TGTGCCAGCAGAGCGGGAAACACAGATACGCAGTATTTT. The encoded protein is CASRAGNTDTQYF.

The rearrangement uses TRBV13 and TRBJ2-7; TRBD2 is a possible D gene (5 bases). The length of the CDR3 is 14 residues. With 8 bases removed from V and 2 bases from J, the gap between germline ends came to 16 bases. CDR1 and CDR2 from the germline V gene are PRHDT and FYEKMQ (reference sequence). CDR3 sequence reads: CASLRGRGPYEQYF. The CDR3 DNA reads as TGTGCCAGCCTTCGGGGTCGCGGGCCCTACGAGCAGTACTTC.

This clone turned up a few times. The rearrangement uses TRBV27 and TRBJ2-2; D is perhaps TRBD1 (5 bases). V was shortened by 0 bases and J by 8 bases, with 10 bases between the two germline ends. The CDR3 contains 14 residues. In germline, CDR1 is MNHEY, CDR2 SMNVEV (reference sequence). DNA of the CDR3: TGTGCCAGCAGTTTATCCCAGGGTTGGGGGGAGCTGTTTTTT. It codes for CASSLSQGWGELFF.

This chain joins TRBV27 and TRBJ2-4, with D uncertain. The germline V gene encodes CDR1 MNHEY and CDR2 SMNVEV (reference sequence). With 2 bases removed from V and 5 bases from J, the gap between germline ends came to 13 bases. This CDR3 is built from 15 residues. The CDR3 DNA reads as TGTGCCAGCAGTTTAACCTACCTTGTCCAAAACATTCAGTACTTC. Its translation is CASSLTYLVQNIQYF.

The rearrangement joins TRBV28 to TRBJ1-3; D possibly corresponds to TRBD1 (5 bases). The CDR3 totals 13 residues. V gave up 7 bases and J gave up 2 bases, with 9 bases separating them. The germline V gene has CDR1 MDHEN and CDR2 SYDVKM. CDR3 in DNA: TGTGCCAGCATCGCACAGGCTGGAAACACCATATATTTT. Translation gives CASIAQAGNTIYF.

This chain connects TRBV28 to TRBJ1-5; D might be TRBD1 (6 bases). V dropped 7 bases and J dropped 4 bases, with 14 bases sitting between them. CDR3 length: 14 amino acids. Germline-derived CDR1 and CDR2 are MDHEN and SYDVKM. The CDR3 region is CASKRQGTNQPQHF. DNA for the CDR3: TGTGCCAGCAAAAGGCAGGGGACGAATCAGCCCCAGCATTTT.

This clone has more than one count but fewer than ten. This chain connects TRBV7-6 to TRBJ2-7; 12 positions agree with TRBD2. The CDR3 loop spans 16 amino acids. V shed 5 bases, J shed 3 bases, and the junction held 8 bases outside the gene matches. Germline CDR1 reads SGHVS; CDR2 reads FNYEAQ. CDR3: CASSPGTSGRYYEQYF. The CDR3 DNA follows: TGTGCCAGCAGCCCCGGGACTAGCGGGCGATACTACGAGCAGTACTTC.

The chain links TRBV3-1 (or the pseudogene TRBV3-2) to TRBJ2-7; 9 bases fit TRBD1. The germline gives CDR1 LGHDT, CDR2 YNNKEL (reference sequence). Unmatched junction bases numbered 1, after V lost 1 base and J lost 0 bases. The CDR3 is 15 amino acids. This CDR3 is CASSQATGGSYEQYF. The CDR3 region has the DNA TGTGCCAGCAGCCAAGCGACAGGGGGCTCCTACGAGCAGTACTTC.